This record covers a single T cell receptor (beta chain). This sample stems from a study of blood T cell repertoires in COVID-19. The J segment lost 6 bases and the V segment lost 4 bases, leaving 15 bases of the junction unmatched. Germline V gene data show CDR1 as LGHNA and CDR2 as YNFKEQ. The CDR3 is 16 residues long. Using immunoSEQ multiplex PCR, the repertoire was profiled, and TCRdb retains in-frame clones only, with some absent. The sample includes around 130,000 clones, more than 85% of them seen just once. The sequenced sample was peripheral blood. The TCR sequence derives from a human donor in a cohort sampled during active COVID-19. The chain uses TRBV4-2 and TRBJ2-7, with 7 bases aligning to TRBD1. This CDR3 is CASSPPGQVEMGEQYF. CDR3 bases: TGTGCCAGCAGCCCCCCAGGACAGGTCGAAATGGGCGAGCAGTACTTC.